This passage covers 5 T cell receptor beta chains from one sample sequenced in a study of human T cells and chemical hapten exposure (dated by TCRdb to the early 2020s). The intended sense of this specimen's time point label: patch test 1, 2 weeks after DPC sensitization. Per the publication, the treatment or condition label means: therapeutic diphenylcyclopropenone sensitization with weekly scalp DPC. Library preparation was by RACE. The data were produced on a NextSeq 500. Starting from the raw public reads, TCRdb applied fastp trimming at Q25, assembled clones with MiXCR and retained in-frame beta chains. Entries are consolidated by CDR3 protein sequence, retaining the most common genes and DNA. Within this sample are more than 150,000 distinct CDR3 sequences, with 14% of them counted one time only. In total, the top ten clones hold about 1.8% of the sample. The sequenced sample was whole blood, obtained in connection with sensitization to the hapten diphenylcyclopropenone (DPC). These receptors were obtained from a woman aged 30 to 39 with alopecia areata. Some clones in this sample may be carry-over from other donors' samples.

This clonotype was detected only a few times. It is unclear where the CDR3 begins or ends on the DNA, so no DNA is shown, and the CDR3 is as TCRdb lists it. The chain combines TRBV28 with TRBJ2-2. The length of the CDR3 is 12 amino acids, counting both ends. Germline V gene lookup returns CDR1 MDHEN and CDR2 SYDVKM. The CDR3 spells CASSLREGSCFF.

This clonotype was seen more than once but under ten times. The chain is built from TRBV24-1 and TRBJ2-7; unclear D gene. Trimming shortened V by 4 bases and J by 5 bases, and 11 bases separated the two germline ends. CDR1 and CDR2 (germline): KGHDR, SFDVKD. The CDR3 runs to 13 residues. CDR3 region: CATSDPPVDEQYF. In nucleotides, the CDR3 is TGTGCCACCAGTGACCCCCCGGTCGACGAGCAGTACTTC.

The V call is TRBV7-2, the J call TRBJ2-3; no reliable D call. The germline gives CDR1 SGHTA, CDR2 FQGNSA. Trimming cost V 0 bases and J 4 bases, with 5 bases left between them. There are 13 residues in the CDR3. The CDR3 DNA reads TGTGCCAGCAGCTTAGCCCTAGCAGATACGCAGTATTTT. Its protein is CASSLALADTQYF.

V gene TRBV29-1 combines with J gene TRBJ1-1, with a tentative D call TRBD1 (5 bases). CDR3 size: 12 residues. Trimming removed 4 bases from V and 5 bases from J, with 11 bases in between. The V gene's germline CDR1 is SQVTM and CDR2 ANQGSEA. DNA for the CDR3: TGCAGCGTTGGGGGGGTTGGGACTGAAGCTTTCTTT. This translates into CSVGGVGTEAFF.

The V gene is TRBV28, the J gene TRBJ2-7; unclear D gene. V lost 1 base, J lost 2 bases, and 6 bases lay in between. Germline lookup yields CDR1 MDHEN and CDR2 SYDVKM. The CDR3 has 13 amino acids. The CDR3 nucleotides read TGTGCCAGCAGTTTATATCTGACCTACGAGCAGTACTTC. Its protein is CASSLYLTYEQYF.